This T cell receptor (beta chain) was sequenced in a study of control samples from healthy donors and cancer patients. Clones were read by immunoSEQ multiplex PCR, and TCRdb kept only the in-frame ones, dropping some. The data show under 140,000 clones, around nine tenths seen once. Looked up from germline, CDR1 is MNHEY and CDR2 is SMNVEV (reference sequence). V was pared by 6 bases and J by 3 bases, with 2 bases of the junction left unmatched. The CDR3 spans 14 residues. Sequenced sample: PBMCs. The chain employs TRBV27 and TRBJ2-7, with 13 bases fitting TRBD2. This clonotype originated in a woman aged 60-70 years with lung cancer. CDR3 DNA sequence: TGTGCCAGCAGAGGGACTAGCGGGAACTACGAGCAGTACTTC. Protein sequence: CASRGTSGNYEQYF.